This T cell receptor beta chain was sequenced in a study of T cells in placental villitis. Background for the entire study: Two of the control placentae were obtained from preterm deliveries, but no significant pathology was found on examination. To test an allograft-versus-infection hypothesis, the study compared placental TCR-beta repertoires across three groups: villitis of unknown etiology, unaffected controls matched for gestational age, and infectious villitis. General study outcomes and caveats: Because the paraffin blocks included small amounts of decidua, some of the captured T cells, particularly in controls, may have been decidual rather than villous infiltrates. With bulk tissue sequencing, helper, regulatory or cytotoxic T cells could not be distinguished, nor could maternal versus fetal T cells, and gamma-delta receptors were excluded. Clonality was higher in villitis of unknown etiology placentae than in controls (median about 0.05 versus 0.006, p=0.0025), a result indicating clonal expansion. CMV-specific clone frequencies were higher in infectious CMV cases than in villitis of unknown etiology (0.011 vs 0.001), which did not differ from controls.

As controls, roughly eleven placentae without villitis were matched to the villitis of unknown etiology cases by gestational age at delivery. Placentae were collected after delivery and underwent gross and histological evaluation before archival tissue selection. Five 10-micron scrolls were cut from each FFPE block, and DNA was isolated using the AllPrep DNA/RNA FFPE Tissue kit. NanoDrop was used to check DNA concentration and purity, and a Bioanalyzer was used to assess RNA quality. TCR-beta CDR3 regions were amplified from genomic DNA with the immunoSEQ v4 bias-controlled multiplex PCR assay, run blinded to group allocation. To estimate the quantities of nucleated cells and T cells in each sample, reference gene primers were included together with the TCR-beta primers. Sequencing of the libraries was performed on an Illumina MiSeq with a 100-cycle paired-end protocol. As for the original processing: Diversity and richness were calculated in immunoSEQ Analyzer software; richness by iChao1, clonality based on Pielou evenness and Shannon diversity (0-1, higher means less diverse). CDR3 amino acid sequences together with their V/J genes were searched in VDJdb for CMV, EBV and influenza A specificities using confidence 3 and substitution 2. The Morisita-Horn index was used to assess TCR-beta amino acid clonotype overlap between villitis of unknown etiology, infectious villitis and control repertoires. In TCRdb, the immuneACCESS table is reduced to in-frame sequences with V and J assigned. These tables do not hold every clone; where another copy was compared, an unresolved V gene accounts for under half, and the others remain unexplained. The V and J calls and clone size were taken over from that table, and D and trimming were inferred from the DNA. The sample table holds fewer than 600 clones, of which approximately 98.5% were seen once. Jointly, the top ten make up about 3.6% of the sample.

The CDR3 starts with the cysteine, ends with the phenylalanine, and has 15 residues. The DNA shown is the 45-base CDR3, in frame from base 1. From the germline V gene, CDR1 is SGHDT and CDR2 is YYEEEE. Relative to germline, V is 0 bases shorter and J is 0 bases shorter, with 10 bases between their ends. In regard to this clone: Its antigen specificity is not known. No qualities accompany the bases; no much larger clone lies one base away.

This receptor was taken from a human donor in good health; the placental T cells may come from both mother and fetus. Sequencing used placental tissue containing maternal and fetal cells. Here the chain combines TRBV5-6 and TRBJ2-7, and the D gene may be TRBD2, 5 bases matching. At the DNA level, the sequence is TGTGCCAGCAGCTTGGGCAGAGACTACTCCTACGAGCAGTACTTC. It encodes CASSLGRDYSYEQYF.